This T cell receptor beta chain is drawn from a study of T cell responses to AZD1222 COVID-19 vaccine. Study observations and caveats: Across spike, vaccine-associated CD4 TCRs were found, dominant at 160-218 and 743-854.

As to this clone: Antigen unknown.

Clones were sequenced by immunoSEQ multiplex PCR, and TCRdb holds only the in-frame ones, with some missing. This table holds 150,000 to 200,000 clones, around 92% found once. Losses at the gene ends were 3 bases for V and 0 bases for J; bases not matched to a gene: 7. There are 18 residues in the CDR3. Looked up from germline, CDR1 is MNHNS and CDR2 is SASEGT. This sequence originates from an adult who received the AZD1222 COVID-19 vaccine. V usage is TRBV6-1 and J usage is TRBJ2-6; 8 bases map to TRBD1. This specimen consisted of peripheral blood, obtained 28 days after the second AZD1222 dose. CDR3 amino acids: CASSDPQGAHSGANVLTF. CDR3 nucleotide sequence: TGTGCCAGCAGTGACCCGCAGGGGGCCCACTCTGGGGCCAACGTCCTGACTTTC.